This T cell receptor (beta chain) is from a study of technical replicates of blood from several donors (dated by TCRdb to the late 2010s). To prepare the library, the immunoSEQ multiplex PCR assay was applied. TCRdb carries this immuneACCESS record with in-frame sequences only. Its versions omit some clonotypes, under half of them owing to an unresolved V gene in the studies checked, with the rest unexplained. Across this sample there are tens of thousands of clones, with roughly nine tenths seen only once. The ten largest clones take up 3.5% to 4.5% of the sample. Comment on this clone: It lacks a known antigen. Base-call qualities are not available, and no considerably larger clone is one nucleotide away.

The receptor comes from a human donor in good health. Some clones in this sample may be carry-over from other donors' samples. The sequenced sample was PBMCs.

The DNA sequence follows: TGCGCCAGCACCCCCCCCGGGGGGCCAGGTGAGCAGTTCTTC. Its translation is CASTPPGGPGEQFF. The rearrangement joined TRBV5-1 to TRBJ2-1; TRBD2 is perhaps the D gene, given 7 matching bases. Trimming costs V 6 bases and J 9 bases, and their ends lie 19 bases apart. The germline V gene sets CDR1 to SGHRS and CDR2 to YFSETQ. Inclusive of the bounding cysteine and phenylalanine, the CDR3 is 14 residues long. Of all the DNA, just the CDR3 is kept, 42 bases in frame from base 1.